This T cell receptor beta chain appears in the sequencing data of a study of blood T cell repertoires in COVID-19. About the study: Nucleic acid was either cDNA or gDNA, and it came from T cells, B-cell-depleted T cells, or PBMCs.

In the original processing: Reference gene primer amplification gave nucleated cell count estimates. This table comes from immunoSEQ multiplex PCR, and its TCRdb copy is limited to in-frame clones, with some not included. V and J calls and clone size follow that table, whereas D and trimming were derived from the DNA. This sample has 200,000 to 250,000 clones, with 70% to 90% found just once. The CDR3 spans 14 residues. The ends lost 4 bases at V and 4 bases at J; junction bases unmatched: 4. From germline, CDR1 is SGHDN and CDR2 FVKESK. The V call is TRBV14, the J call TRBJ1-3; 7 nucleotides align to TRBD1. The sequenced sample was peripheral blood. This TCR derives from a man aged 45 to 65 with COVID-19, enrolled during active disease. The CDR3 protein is CASSRRQGGNTIYF. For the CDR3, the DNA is TGTGCCAGCAGCCGAAGACAGGGAGGAAACACCATATATTTT.